This T cell receptor (beta chain) emerged from a study of response to subunit inactivated influenza vaccine. General observations from the study: Authors suggested seasonal influenza vaccinations each recruit few new T cells.

A word on this clonotype: What it binds is unknown.

The CDR3 sequence is 15 residues long. The germline V and J ends were trimmed by 6 bases and 9 bases, with 21 bases remaining between them. Germline CDR1 is MNHNS and CDR2 is SASEGT. Each CDR3 protein gets one entry after TCRdb re-called the RT-PCR reads with MiXCR. The sample contains some 500,000 distinct CDR3 sequences, 10% to 15% of which appear only once. The sequencing here drew on PBMCs from blood, taken 40 to 50 days after vaccination. The V and J genes are TRBV6-1 and TRBJ2-1, with D tentatively TRBD2 (6 bases). The receptor comes from a man over 45 who received an inactivated influenza vaccine. As DNA, the CDR3 is TGTGCCAGCAGACGTCGGGACCCTCCAGCGGGTGAGCAGTTCTTC. Translated: CASRRRDPPAGEQFF.